This T cell receptor (beta chain) was captured by sequencing in a study of shared clonotypes between healthy human individuals. The CDR3 runs 13 residues. Trimming removed 4 bases from V and 1 base from J, with 7 bases in between. The germline gives CDR1 KGHSH, CDR2 LQKENI. Replicate sorted-subset PCRs were loaded with 150 to 250 ng DNA, 30,000 to 35,000 T cell genomes. TCRdb keeps only in-frame clones here, not all; method: immunoSEQ multiplex PCR. The sample contains more than 2 million clones, roughly 96% of which appear only once. Study-wide results and caveats: Sampling covered blood only; tissue repertoires likely differ. Relative to their counterparts shared across all four donors, non-shared clonotypes exhibited diminished generation probabilities.

Regarding this clone: What it binds is unknown. In the same sample, other DNA sequences code for this CDR3.

Input material: naive CD4+ T cells sorted from blood. This sample's subset: CD45RA+ positively selected. J is TRBJ1-1 and V is TRBV18; D not resolved. The TCR sequence derives from a man between 18 and 29 years old in good health. The CDR3 reads CASSLDENTEAFF. CDR3 bases: TGTGCCAGCTCACTGGACGAGAACACTGAAGCTTTCTTT.